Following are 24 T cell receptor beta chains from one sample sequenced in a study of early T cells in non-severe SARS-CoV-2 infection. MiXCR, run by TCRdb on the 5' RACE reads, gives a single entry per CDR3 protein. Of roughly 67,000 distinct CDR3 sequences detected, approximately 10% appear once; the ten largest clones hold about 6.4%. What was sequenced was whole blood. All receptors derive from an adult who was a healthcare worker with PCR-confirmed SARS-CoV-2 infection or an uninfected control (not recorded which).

CDR3 DNA sequence: TGTGCCAGCAGTCTACCGGGCCAACGCCGCGGGGAGCTGTTTTTT. This sequence encodes CASSLPGQRRGELFF. This sequence joins TRBV28 and TRBJ2-2, with D unclear. The V end was cut by 5 bases, the J end by 7 bases, with 17 bases between. The CDR3 has 15 amino acids. CDR1 and CDR2 (germline): MDHEN, SYDVKM.

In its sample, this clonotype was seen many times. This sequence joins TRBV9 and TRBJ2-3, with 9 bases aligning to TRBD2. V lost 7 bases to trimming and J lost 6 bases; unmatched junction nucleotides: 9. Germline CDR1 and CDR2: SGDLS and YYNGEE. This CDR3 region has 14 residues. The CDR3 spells CASRSGSGVDTQYF. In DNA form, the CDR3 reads TGTGCCAGCCGTAGCGGGAGTGGTGTCGATACGCAGTATTTT.

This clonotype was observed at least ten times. The DNA of the CDR3 is TGTGCCAGCAGCCAATTGAGGTCCTCCTACGAGCAGTACTTC. Translating it yields CASSQLRSSYEQYF. The rearrangement links TRBV14 to TRBJ2-7; D remains ambiguous. Germline V CDR1 and CDR2: SGHDN, FVKESK. The V end lost 2 bases, the J end lost 0 bases, and 8 bases lay between the germline ends. This CDR3 is 14 amino acids long. Combining the CDR3 with reference TRBV14 and TRBJ2-7 gives the whole variable domain EAGVTQFPSHSVIEKGQTVTLRCDPISGHDNLYWYRRVMGKEIKFLLHFVKESKQDESGMPNNRFLAERTGGTYSTLKVQPAELEDSGVYFCASSQLRSSYEQYFGPGTRLTVT.

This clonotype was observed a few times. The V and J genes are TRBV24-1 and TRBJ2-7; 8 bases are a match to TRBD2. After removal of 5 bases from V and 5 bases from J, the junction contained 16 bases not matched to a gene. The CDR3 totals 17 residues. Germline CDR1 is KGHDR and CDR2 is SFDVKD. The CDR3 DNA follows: TGTGCCACCAGTGGGGACGGCACTAGCGGACCCGGGAACGAGCAGTACTTC. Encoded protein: CATSGDGTSGPGNEQYF.

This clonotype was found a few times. The CDR3 protein is CASSWTGLAGDSYNEQFF. The CDR3 DNA is TGTGCCAGCAGCTGGACCGGACTAGCGGGAGATTCCTACAATGAGCAGTTCTTC. V and J are TRBV12-3 or TRBV12-4 and TRBJ2-1, with 13 bases aligning to TRBD2. The CDR3 covers 18 residues. V trimming: 6 bases; J trimming: 1 base; junction bases outside the gene matches: 9.

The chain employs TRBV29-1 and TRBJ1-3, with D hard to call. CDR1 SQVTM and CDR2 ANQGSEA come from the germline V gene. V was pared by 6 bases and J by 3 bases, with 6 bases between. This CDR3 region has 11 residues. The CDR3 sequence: CSVPIGNTIYF. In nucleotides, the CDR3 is TGCAGCGTCCCGATTGGAAACACCATATATTTT.

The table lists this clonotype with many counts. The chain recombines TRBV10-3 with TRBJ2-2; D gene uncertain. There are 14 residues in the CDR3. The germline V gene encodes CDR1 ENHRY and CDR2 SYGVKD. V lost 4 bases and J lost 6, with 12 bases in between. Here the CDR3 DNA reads TGTGCCATCAGTGTCGACCTAAGGGCCGGGGAGCTGTTTTTT. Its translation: CAISVDLRAGELFF.

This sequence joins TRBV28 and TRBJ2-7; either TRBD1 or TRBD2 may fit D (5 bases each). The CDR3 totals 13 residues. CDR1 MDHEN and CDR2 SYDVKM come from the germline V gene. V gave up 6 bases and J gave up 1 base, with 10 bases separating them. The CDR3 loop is CASRGRISYEQYF. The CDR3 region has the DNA TGTGCCAGCAGGGGACGGATATCCTACGAGCAGTACTTC.

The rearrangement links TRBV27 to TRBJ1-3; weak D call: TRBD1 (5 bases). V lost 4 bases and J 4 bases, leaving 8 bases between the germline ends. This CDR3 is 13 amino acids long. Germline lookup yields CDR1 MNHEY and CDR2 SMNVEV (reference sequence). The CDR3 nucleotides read TGTGCCAGCAGTTCAGGGTTCGGAAACACCATATATTTT. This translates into CASSSGFGNTIYF.

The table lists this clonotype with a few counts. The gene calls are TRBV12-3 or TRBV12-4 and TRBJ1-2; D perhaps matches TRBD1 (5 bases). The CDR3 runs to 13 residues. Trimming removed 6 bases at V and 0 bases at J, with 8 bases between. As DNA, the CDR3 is TGTGCCAGCAGCGCAGGGTCTAACTATGGCTACACCTTC. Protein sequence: CASSAGSNYGYTF.

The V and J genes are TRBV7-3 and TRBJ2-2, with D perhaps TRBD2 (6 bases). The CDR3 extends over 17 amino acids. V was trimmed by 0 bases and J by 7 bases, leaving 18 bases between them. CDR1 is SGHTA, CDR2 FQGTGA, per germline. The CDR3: CASSLTPLSGERGELFF. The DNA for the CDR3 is TGTGCCAGCAGCTTAACCCCATTGTCGGGGGAGCGCGGGGAGCTGTTTTTT.

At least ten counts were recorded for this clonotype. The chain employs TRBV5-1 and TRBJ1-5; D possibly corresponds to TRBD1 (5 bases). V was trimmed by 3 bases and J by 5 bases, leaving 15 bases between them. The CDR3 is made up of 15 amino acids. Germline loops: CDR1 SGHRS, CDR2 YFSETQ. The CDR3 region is CASSSDGAQDQPQHF. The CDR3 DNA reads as TGCGCCAGCAGCTCCGACGGGGCCCAGGATCAGCCCCAGCATTTT.

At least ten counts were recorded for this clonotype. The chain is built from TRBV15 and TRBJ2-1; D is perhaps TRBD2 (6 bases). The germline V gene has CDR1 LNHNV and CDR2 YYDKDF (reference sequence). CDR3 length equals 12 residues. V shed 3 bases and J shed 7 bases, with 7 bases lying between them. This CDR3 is CATSRGLNEQFF. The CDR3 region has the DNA TGTGCCACCAGCAGGGGACTTAATGAGCAGTTCTTC.

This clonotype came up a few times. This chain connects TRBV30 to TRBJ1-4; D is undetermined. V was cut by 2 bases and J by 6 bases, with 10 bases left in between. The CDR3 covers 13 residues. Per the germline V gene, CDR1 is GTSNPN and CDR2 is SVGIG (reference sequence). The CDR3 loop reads CAWSPGFDEKLFF. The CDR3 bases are TGTGCCTGGAGTCCGGGATTTGATGAAAAACTGTTTTTT. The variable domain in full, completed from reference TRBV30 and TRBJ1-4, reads SQTIHQWPATLVQPVGSPLSLECTVEGTSNPNLYWYRQAAGRGLQLLFYSVGIGQISSEVPQNLSASRPQDRQFILSSKKLLLSDSGFYLCAWSPGFDEKLFFGSGTQLSVL.

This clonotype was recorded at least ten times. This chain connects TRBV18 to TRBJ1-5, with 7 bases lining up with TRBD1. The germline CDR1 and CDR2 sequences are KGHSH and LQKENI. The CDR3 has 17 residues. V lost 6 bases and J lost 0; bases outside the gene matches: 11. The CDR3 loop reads CASSPTGTVDSNQPQHF. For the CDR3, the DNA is TGTGCCAGCTCGCCTACCGGGACAGTGGATAGCAATCAGCCCCAGCATTTT.

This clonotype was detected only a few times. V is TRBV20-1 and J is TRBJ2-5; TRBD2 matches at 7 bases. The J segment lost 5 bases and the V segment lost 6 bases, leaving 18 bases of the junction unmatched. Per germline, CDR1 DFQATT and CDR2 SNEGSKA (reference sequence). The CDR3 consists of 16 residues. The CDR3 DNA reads TGCAGTGCCAGGGATGACTTGGCGGGAGTCAGGGAGACCCAGTACTTC. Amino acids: CSARDDLAGVRETQYF.

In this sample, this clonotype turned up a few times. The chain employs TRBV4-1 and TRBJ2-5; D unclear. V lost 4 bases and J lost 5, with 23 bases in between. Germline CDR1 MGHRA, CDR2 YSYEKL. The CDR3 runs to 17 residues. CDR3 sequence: CASSPMNIQASMETQYF. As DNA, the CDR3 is TGCGCCAGCAGCCCCATGAACATTCAAGCCTCAATGGAGACCCAGTACTTC.

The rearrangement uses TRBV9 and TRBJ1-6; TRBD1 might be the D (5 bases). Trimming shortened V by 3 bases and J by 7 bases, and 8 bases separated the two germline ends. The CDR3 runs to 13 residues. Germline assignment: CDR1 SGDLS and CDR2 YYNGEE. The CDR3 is CASSAGGNSPLHF. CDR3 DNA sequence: TGTGCCAGCAGCGCCGGGGGGAATTCACCCCTCCACTTT.

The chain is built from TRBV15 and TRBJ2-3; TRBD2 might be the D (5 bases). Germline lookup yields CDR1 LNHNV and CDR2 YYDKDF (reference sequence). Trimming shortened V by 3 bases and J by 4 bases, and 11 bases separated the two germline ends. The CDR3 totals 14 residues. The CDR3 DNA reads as TGTGCCACCAGCAGTTCTTCAGCGGCAGATACGCAGTATTTT. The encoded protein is CATSSSSAADTQYF.

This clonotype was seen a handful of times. The CDR3 here is CACGRVGSYEQYF. CDR3 DNA: TGTGCCTGCGGCAGGGTGGGGTCCTACGAGCAGTACTTC. The chain has TRBV6-5 and TRBJ2-7, with D perhaps matching TRBD1 (5 bases). There are 13 residues in the CDR3. V lost 11 bases to trimming and J lost 1 base, with 15 bases between them. The V gene's germline CDR1 is MNHEY and CDR2 SVGAGI.

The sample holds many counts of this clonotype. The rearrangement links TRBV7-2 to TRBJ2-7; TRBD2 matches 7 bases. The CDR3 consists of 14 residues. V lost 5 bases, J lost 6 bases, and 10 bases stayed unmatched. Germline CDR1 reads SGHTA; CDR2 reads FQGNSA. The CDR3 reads CASSRTLAETEQYF. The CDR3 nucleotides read TGTGCCAGCAGCCGGACCCTAGCGGAGACCGAGCAGTACTTC.

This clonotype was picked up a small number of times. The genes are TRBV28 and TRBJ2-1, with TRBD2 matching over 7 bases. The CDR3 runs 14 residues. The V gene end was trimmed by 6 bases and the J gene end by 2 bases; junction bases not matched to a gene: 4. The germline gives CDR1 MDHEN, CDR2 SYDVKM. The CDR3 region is CASRGRETYNEQFF. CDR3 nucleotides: TGTGCCAGCAGGGGGCGGGAGACCTACAATGAGCAGTTCTTC.

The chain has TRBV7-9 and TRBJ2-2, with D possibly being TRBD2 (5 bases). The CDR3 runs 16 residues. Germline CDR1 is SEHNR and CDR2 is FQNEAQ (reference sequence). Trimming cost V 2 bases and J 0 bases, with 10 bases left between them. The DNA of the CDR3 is TGTGCCAGCAGCTTATACGGGGATTCGAACACCGGGGAGCTGTTTTTT. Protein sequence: CASSLYGDSNTGELFF.

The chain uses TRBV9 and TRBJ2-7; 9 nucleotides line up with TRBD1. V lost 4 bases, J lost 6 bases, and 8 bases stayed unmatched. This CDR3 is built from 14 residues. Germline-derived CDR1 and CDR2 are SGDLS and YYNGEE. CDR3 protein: CASSLGTGNGEQYF. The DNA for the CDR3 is TGTGCCAGCAGCCTGGGGACAGGGAATGGCGAGCAGTACTTC.